This TCR beta chain was obtained from a study of T cell clones after liver transplantation. Study in general: Post-transplant blood was tracked for graft-donor-reactive T cell clones identified in a pre-transplant mixed lymphocyte reaction. As an antigen-independent comparator, third-party-reactive TCRbeta sequences came from pre-transplant mixed lymphocyte reactions. At least one year of complete immunosuppression withdrawal without enzymes over twice normal defined tolerance.

CD3+CD4+ and CD3+CD8+ cells were FACS-sorted from thawed unstimulated PBMCs. The V segment lost 5 bases and the J segment 0 bases; nucleotides outside the gene matches: 9. This CDR3 contains 18 residues. CDR1 and CDR2 (germline): MDHEN, SYDVKM. TCRdb keeps only in-frame clones here, not all; method: immunoSEQ multiplex PCR. The sample yields 45,000 to 60,000 clones, about 86% seen once. The receptor comes from a human patient who received a liver transplant. Some T cells may be supplied by the graft donor. V gene TRBV28 combines with J gene TRBJ2-6; 8 nucleotides line up with TRBD2. This specimen was CD8+ T cells from blood, taken 12 months after liver transplant. CDR3: CASSILAGYDSGANVLTF. The CDR3 coding sequence is TGTGCCAGCAGTATTCTAGCGGGCTATGACTCTGGGGCCAACGTCCTGACTTTC. Combining the CDR3 with reference TRBV28 and TRBJ2-6 gives the whole variable domain DVKVTQSSRYLVKRTGEKVFLECVQDMDHENMFWYRQDPGLGLRLIYFSYDVKMKEKGDIPEGYSVSREKKERFSLILESASTNQTSMYLCASSILAGYDSGANVLTFGAGSRLTVL.